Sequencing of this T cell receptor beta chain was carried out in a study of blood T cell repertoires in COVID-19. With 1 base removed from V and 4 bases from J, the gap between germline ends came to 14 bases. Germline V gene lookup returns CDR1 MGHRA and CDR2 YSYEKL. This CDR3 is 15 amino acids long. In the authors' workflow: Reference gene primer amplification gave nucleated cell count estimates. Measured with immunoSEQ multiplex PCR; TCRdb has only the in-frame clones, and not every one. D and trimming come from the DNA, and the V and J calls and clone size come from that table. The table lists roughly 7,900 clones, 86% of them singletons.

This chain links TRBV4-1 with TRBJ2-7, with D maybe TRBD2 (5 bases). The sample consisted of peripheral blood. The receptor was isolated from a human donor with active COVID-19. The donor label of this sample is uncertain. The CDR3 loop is CASSQAPGVGYEQYF. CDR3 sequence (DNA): TGCGCCAGCAGCCAAGCCCCCGGGGTCGGGTACGAGCAGTACTTC.